The entry below describes one TCR beta chain. Its specificity is not known. The method was immunoSEQ multiplex PCR; TCRdb's version includes in-frame clones alone and lacks a portion of them. The sample yields approximately 82,000 clones, 85% to 90% seen once. This specimen belongs to a study of OX40 agonist ivuxolimab in advanced cancers. Study-wide results and caveats: At 0.1 to 3.0 mg/kg and by week 6, clonal expansion occurred in CD4+ and CD8+ blood T cells.

Cycle 7 day 1, cycle 4 day 1, and baseline were the timepoints at which blood was sampled. V dropped 1 base and J dropped 1 base, with 8 bases sitting between them. CDR3 size: 14 residues. Germline V gives CDR1 SGDLS, CDR2 YYNGEE. This TCR was recovered from an adult with an advanced solid tumor such as melanoma, head and neck, liver or kidney cancer. The sequencing here drew on CD4+ or CD8+ T cells sorted from blood, taken in a trial of the OX40 agonist ivuxolimab. This chain connects TRBV9 to TRBJ2-5, with D possibly being TRBD2 (6 bases). The CDR3 coding sequence is TGTGCCAGCAGCGTACAGGGAGGCCAAGAGACCCAGTACTTC. This codes for CASSVQGGQETQYF. Full variable domain (rest looked up from reference TRBV9 and TRBJ2-5): DSGVTQTPKHLITATGQRVTLRCSPRSGDLSVYWYQQSLDQGLQFLIQYYNGEERAKGNILERFSAQQFPDLHSELNLSSLELGDSALYFCASSVQGGQETQYFGPGTRLLVL.